This is a list of T cell receptor beta chains from one sample in a study of shared T cell receptors in the human thymus. Clones were sequenced by immunoSEQ multiplex PCR, and TCRdb holds only the in-frame ones, with some missing. This sample has some 640,000 clones, with 70% to 90% found just once. These data were also reused for a study on human thymus T cells.

The specimen was thymocytes. The receptors were sampled from a boy younger than two with a congenital heart defect. Both conserved end residues are part of each CDR3. A D gene is named only where the DNA matches it firmly. Part of the rows lack a size; the others show once, few, many or a class for expanded clones.

>TRBV18|.|TRBJ1-2|few
TGTGCCAGCTCACCCAGAGGGTACTATGGCTACACCTTC
CASSPRGYYGYTF
>TRBV30|TRBD2|TRBJ2-1|.
TGTGCCTGGAGTACTCTCCTGTACGCGGGAGTAAATGAGCAGTTCTTC
CAWSTLLYAGVNEQFF
>TRBV7-4|TRBD2|TRBJ2-1|.
TGTGCCAGCAGCTTGGATCCGGGGGGGCCCTATGAGCAGTTCTTC
CASSLDPGGPYEQFF
>TRBV30|TRBD2|TRBJ2-5|.
TGTGCCTGGAGTGGGCTAGCGGGGGGTAATCAAGAGACCCAGTACTTC
CAWSGLAGGNQETQYF
>TRBV28|TRBD1|TRBJ1-5|.
TGTGCCAGCATAGAGGGGACAGGGCATCGTAGCAATCAGCCCCAGCATTTT
CASIEGTGHRSNQPQHF
>TRBV19|TRBD1|TRBJ1-3|few
TGTGCCAGTAGTATAGAGGGGACAGGGGCGAACTCTGGAAACACCATATATTTT
CASSIEGTGANSGNTIYF
>TRBV5-1|TRBD1|TRBJ2-1|.
TGCGCCAGCAGCTTGGGACAGGGGAGCGCCTACAATGAGCAGTTCTTC
CASSLGQGSAYNEQFF
>TRBV28|TRBD1|TRBJ2-7|.
TGTGCCAGCAGCCTCCGGGACAGGGTCTCCTACGAGCAGTACTTC
CASSLRDRVSYEQYF
>TRBV6-4|.|TRBJ2-1|once
TGTGCCAGCAGTGCCTGGAGGGGGCCGCAGTTCTTC
CASSAWRGPQFF
>TRBV10-3|TRBD2|TRBJ2-7|.
TGTGCCATCAGTGATTTTTGGACTAGCGGCGAGCAGTACTTC
CAISDFWTSGEQYF
>TRBV6-1|.|TRBJ1-2|.
TGTGCCAGCAGGCTACAGGGCTCTAACTATGGCTACACCTTC
CASRLQGSNYGYTF
>TRBV6-5|.|TRBJ1-1|.
TGTGCCAGCAGTTACTCGAACGGGAACACTGAAGCTTTCTTT
CASSYSNGNTEAFF
>TRBV28|TRBD2|TRBJ2-2|.
TGTGCCAGCCGAGAGACTAGCGGGGGAGGCCGGGAGCTGTTTTTT
CASRETSGGGRELFF
>TRBV9|TRBD1|TRBJ2-4|.
TGTGCCAGCAGCGGGGAAGACAGGGTAGGAAACATTCAGTACTTC
CASSGEDRVGNIQYF
>TRBV7-9|.|TRBJ1-4|.
TGTGCCAGCAGCTTGGGGCCGCCGGTTGAAAAACTGTTTTTT
CASSLGPPVEKLFF
>TRBV18|.|TRBJ1-2|once
TGTGCCAGCTCACCGCTGGCTCAGAACTATTATGGCTACACCTTC
CASSPLAQNYYGYTF
>TRBV12-5|.|TRBJ2-1|.
TGTGCTAGTGAAGGGGGGGCGGGGGAGCAGTTCTTC
CASEGGAGEQFF
>TRBV7-2|TRBD1|TRBJ1-2|.
TGTGCCAGCAGACCCGACAGGGGCTATGGCTACACCTTC
CASRPDRGYGYTF
>TRBV12-5|TRBD2|TRBJ2-7|.
TGTGCTAGTGGTTTTAGCCTAGCGGGCTACGAGCAGTACTTC
CASGFSLAGYEQYF
>TRBV7-8|.|TRBJ2-1|.
TGTGCCAGCAGCTTAGAGGGACAAGACAACAATGAGCAGTTCTTC
CASSLEGQDNNEQFF
>TRBV4-3|TRBD2|TRBJ2-2|once
TGCGCCAGCAGCCAAGATAGACTAGCGGTCAACACCGGGGAGCTGTTTTTT
CASSQDRLAVNTGELFF
>TRBV9|TRBD2|TRBJ2-7|.
TGTGCCAGCTCTCGGACTAGCGGGGGGAGCGAGCAGTACTTC
CASSRTSGGSEQYF
>TRBV27|.|TRBJ1-5|once
TGTGCCAGCAGTCCTGGACTAGGCAATCAGCCCCAGCATTTT
CASSPGLGNQPQHF
>TRBV28|TRBD2|TRBJ2-1|.
TGTGCCAGCAGTTTTGCCAGGGGACTAGCGGGAACGCATGAGCAGTTCTTC
CASSFARGLAGTHEQFF
>TRBV30|TRBD1|TRBJ1-6|.
TGTGCCTGGAGTTTGGGACAGAATTCACCCCTCCACTTT
CAWSLGQNSPLHF
>TRBV29-1|.|TRBJ1-1|.
TGCAGCGTTGAAGGCGAGAACACTGAAGCTTTCTTT
CSVEGENTEAFF
>TRBV28|TRBD2|TRBJ2-7|.
TGTGCCAGCAGTTTTCCAACTAGCGGGGGGAAGCAGAGGTATCTCGAGCAGTACTTC
CASSFPTSGGKQRYLEQYF
>TRBV5-1|.|TRBJ2-2|.
TGCGCCAGCAGCTTAGGGGGGGCCGGGACCGGGGAGCTGTTTTTT
CASSLGGAGTGELFF
>TRBV19|TRBD1|TRBJ1-5|once
TGTGCCAGTAGTAGGGACAGGGCTAGGGATCAGCCCCAGCATTTT
CASSRDRARDQPQHF
>TRBV15|TRBD1|TRBJ1-6|.
TGTGCCACCAGCAGAGGAGTGACAGGGATGGATTCACCCCTCCACTTT
CATSRGVTGMDSPLHF
>TRBV27|TRBD1|TRBJ1-5|.
TGTGCCAGCAGTCCCGGGACAGTCAGGCAGCCCCAGCATTTT
CASSPGTVRQPQHF
>TRBV5-8|.|TRBJ2-4|.
TGTGCCAGCAGCGAACCGACTAGGTCGGACATTCAGTACTTC
CASSEPTRSDIQYF
>TRBV5-4|.|TRBJ1-6|.
TGTGCCAGCAGCTTGGTCGGGGTTCGGAATAATTCACCCCTCCACTTT
CASSLVGVRNNSPLHF
>TRBV28|.|TRBJ2-5|.
TGTGCCAGCACTAGTTTGCCGCGGGTGGATGGTGCCCAAGAGGCCCAGTACTTC
CASTSLPRVDGAQEAQYF
>TRBV5-1|TRBD1|TRBJ1-4|.
TGCGCCAGCAGCTTGGGGGACAGGGAGGTTAATGAAAAACTGTTTTTT
CASSLGDREVNEKLFF
>TRBV10-3|.|TRBJ1-1|.
TGTGCCATCAGTGCCTCTCCAGGGAACACTGAAGCTTTCTTT
CAISASPGNTEAFF
>TRBV27|TRBD1|TRBJ2-7|.
TGTGCCAGCAGTTTAGGCCAGGAAGGGGGCTCGGGGGAGCAGTACTTC
CASSLGQEGGSGEQYF
>TRBV7-2|.|TRBJ2-1|.
TGTGCCAGCAGCCCCTACCACCATGAGCAGTTCTTC
CASSPYHHEQFF
>TRBV6-6|.|TRBJ1-1|once
TGTGCCAGCAGCCCAGGACAGCCTCACACTGAAGCTTTCTTT
CASSPGQPHTEAFF
>TRBV18|.|TRBJ1-1|.
TGTGCCAGCTCAAGATCAGGGTGGACTGAAGCTTTCTTT
CASSRSGWTEAFF
>TRBV6-6|TRBD2|TRBJ2-1|once
TGTGCCAGCCACGGTACTAGCGGATACAATGAGCAGTTCTTC
CASHGTSGYNEQFF
>TRBV15|TRBD2|TRBJ2-2|.
TGTGCCACCAGCAGAGGACTAGCGGGGTCCAGGGACACCGGGGAGCTGTTTTTT
CATSRGLAGSRDTGELFF
>TRBV11-2|.|TRBJ1-6|.
TGTGCCAGCAGCAACCCCTATCCGTCCCCGAGCCATTCACCCCTCCACTTT
CASSNPYPSPSHSPLHF
>TRBV7-2|.|TRBJ1-2|.
TGTGCCAGCAGTCAGGGGATTGGTGGCTACACCTTC
CASSQGIGGYTF
>TRBV19|TRBD2|TRBJ2-7|few
TGTGCCAGTAGTCCTTTGGGTGCGGGAGGCTACGAGCAGTACTTC
CASSPLGAGGYEQYF
>TRBV7-3|.|TRBJ2-3|.
TGTGCCAGCAGCTCAGACCCTTGGAGGCCTCCTCGGGCGACAGATACGCAGTATTTT
CASSSDPWRPPRATDTQYF
>TRBV28|.|TRBJ1-5|.
TGTGCCAGCAGGGTTAGAGCAGGGGTCAATCAGCCCCAGCATTTT
CASRVRAGVNQPQHF
>TRBV28|.|TRBJ1-1|.
TGTGCCAGCAGGTTGGGACAGAACACTGAAGCTTTCTTT
CASRLGQNTEAFF
>TRBV7-7|.|TRBJ2-7|.
TGTGCCAGCAGCTTAGGGGGCTTTGCGGAGGGAAATTACGAGCAGTACTTC
CASSLGGFAEGNYEQYF